The 25 T cell receptor beta chains below come from one sample, sequenced in a study of technical replicates of blood from a handful of donors. Only in-frame clones appear in the TCRdb table, and some are missing; sequencing was by immunoSEQ multiplex PCR. This sample has 12,000 or so clones, with approximately 86% found just once. The sequencing sample was made of PBMCs. The source of these receptors is a human donor in good health.

The genes are TRBV2 and TRBJ1-5, with a possible D match to TRBD1 (5 bases). The length of the CDR3 is 17 residues. V dropped 1 base and J dropped 1 base, with 14 bases sitting between them. Germline loops: CDR1 SNHLY, CDR2 FYNNEI. DNA of the CDR3: TGTGCCAGCAGTGAAGAAATTGGGGCGACCAGCAATCAGCCCCAGCATTTT. This codes for CASSEEIGATSNQPQHF.

The genes are TRBV6-1 and TRBJ2-7, with 8 bases lining up with TRBD1. The CDR3 consists of 13 residues. CDR1 is MNHNS, CDR2 SASEGT, per germline. V shed 6 bases, J shed 5 bases, and the junction held 6 bases outside the gene matches. The CDR3: CASRDRVFDEQYF. The CDR3 coding sequence is TGTGCCAGCAGGGACAGGGTCTTTGACGAGCAGTACTTC.

CDR3 coding DNA: TGTGCCAGCAGCCCGGGACAGGTGTGGGAGACCCAGTACTTC. This gives the protein CASSPGQVWETQYF. The chain has TRBV5-6 and TRBJ2-5; 8 bases are shared with TRBD1. The CDR3 has 14 residues. The J segment lost 5 bases and the V segment lost 4 bases, leaving 7 bases of the junction unmatched. Germline CDR1 and CDR2: SGHDT and YYEEEE.

The CDR3 here is CASSPGFSYEQYF. CDR3 in DNA: TGTGCCAGCAGCCCAGGGTTCTCCTACGAGCAGTACTTC. The chain couples TRBV9 to TRBJ2-7; possibly TRBD1 for D (5 bases). Germline values: CDR1 SGDLS, CDR2 YYNGEE. This CDR3 spans 13 amino acids. V lost 4 bases to trimming and J lost 0 bases, with 8 bases between them.

This chain links TRBV2 with TRBJ1-5; the match to TRBD1 covers 8 bases. The V and J ends lost 7 bases and 2 bases, in that order; junction bases with no gene match: 4. The CDR3 runs 14 residues. Germline V gene data show CDR1 as SNHLY and CDR2 as FYNNEI. The CDR3 DNA is TGTGCCAGCACTGGACAGGGAGGCAATCAGCCCCAGCATTTT. It specifies CASTGQGGNQPQHF.

This chain links TRBV2 with TRBJ2-5; 9 nucleotides line up with TRBD1. This CDR3 is built from 12 residues. Losses at the gene ends were 7 bases for V and 5 bases for J; bases not matched to a gene: 2. CDR1 and CDR2 (germline): SNHLY, FYNNEI. CDR3 nucleotides: TGTGCCAGCAACGGACAGGGGGAGACCCAGTACTTC. It yields the protein CASNGQGETQYF.

The chain couples TRBV11-3 to TRBJ1-1; D is possibly TRBD1 (6 bases). The CDR3 contains 13 residues. Germline CDR1 and CDR2: SGHNT and YENEEA. The V gene lost 4 bases and the J gene lost 1 base, with 7 bases spanning the gap. CDR3: CASSSGQNTEAFF. The CDR3 nucleotides are TGTGCCAGCAGCTCGGGACAGAACACTGAAGCTTTCTTT.

V and J are TRBV5-1 and TRBJ2-1; D remains ambiguous. The CDR3 runs to 16 residues. Between the trimmed V and J ends, which lost 0 bases and 2 bases, there was a span of 12 bases. Germline V gene data show CDR1 as SGHRS and CDR2 as YFSETQ. The CDR3 sequence: CASSLGQRPTYNEQFF. As DNA, the CDR3 is TGCGCCAGCAGCTTGGGCCAGCGTCCTACCTACAATGAGCAGTTCTTC. Based on the CDR3 plus reference TRBV5-1 and TRBJ2-1, the full variable domain is KAGVTQTPRYLIKTRGQQVTLSCSPISGHRSVSWYQQTPGQGLQFLFEYFSETQRNKGNFPGRFSGRQFSNSRSEMNVSTLELGDSALYLCASSLGQRPTYNEQFFGPGTRLTVL.

The J gene is TRBJ2-5, the V gene TRBV28, with 7 positions matching TRBD1. The V gene end was trimmed by 4 bases and the J gene end by 1 base; junction bases not matched to a gene: 3. Looked up from germline, CDR1 is MDHEN and CDR2 is SYDVKM. The CDR3 totals 14 residues. In DNA form, the CDR3 reads TGTGCCAGCAGTTCGGGACAGTCCCAAGAGACCCAGTACTTC. This codes for CASSSGQSQETQYF. Drawing the rest from reference TRBV28 and TRBJ2-5, the complete variable domain is DVKVTQSSRYLVKRTGEKVFLECVQDMDHENMFWYRQDPGLGLRLIYFSYDVKMKEKGDIPEGYSVSREKKERFSLILESASTNQTSMYLCASSSGQSQETQYFGPGTRLLVL.

The chain uses TRBV11-3 and TRBJ1-1; D perhaps matches TRBD1 (5 bases). CDR1 and CDR2 (germline): SGHNT, YENEEA. CDR3 length: 13 amino acids. V was trimmed by 2 bases and J by 1 base, leaving 5 bases between them. The CDR3 nucleotides read TGTGCCAGCAGCTTACAGGGGAACACTGAAGCTTTCTTT. The encoded protein is CASSLQGNTEAFF.

The chain links TRBV7-6 to TRBJ1-1, with TRBD1 as a possible D gene (5 bases). V was pared by 1 base and J by 2 bases, with 14 bases between. The CDR3 length is 16 residues. Germline CDR1 is SGHVS and CDR2 is FNYEAQ. CDR3 sequence (DNA): TGTGCCAGCAGCTTAGAGGTGGCGACAGCTAACACTGAAGCTTTCTTT. Encoded protein: CASSLEVATANTEAFF.

The V and J genes are TRBV11-2 and TRBJ2-1; D remains unclear. In germline, CDR1 is SGHAT, CDR2 FQNNGV. The CDR3 is made up of 14 amino acids. V was clipped by 0 bases and J by 7 bases, with 10 bases between them. The CDR3 loop is CASSLDPFPNEQFF. As DNA, the CDR3 is TGTGCCAGCAGCTTAGATCCCTTTCCGAATGAGCAGTTCTTC.

The chain couples TRBV5-1 to TRBJ1-1, with D perhaps TRBD1 (6 bases). This CDR3 is 13 amino acids long. From germline, CDR1 is SGHRS and CDR2 YFSETQ. V was shortened by 2 bases and J by 4 bases, with 9 bases between the two germline ends. CDR3 nucleotide sequence: TGCGCCAGCAGCTTCGCAGGGGTCACTGAAGCTTTCTTT. Translated: CASSFAGVTEAFF. The whole variable domain, remainder taken from reference TRBV5-1 and TRBJ1-1, is KAGVTQTPRYLIKTRGQQVTLSCSPISGHRSVSWYQQTPGQGLQFLFEYFSETQRNKGNFPGRFSGRQFSNSRSEMNVSTLELGDSALYLCASSFAGVTEAFFGQGTRLTVV.

The rearrangement uses TRBV13 and TRBJ2-2; 12 nucleotides line up with TRBD1. This CDR3 comprises 15 residues. The trim removed 5 bases at V and 7 bases at J, leaving 5 bases unmatched. From germline, CDR1 is PRHDT and CDR2 FYEKMQ (reference sequence). The CDR3 spells CASSEGTGGLGELFF. The DNA for the CDR3 is TGTGCCAGCAGCGAAGGGACAGGGGGCCTCGGGGAGCTGTTTTTT. The full variable domain, rest sourced from reference TRBV13 and TRBJ2-2, is AAGVIQSPRHLIKEKRETATLKCYPIPRHDTVYWYQQGPGQDPQFLISFYEKMQSDKGSIPDRFSAQQFSDYHSELNMSSLELGDSALYFCASSEGTGGLGELFFGEGSRLTVL.

J is TRBJ2-1 and V is TRBV5-1, with 9 bases identical to TRBD2. V dropped 0 bases and J dropped 7; count of bases not matched to a gene: 14. Germline values: CDR1 SGHRS, CDR2 YFSETQ. The CDR3 length is 18 residues. The CDR3 sequence is CASSLGALWTSDENEQFF. In nucleotides, the CDR3 is TGCGCCAGCAGCTTGGGGGCCCTCTGGACTAGCGATGAAAATGAGCAGTTCTTC.

The chain carries TRBV28 and TRBJ1-1; 11 bases map to TRBD1. From germline, CDR1 is MDHEN and CDR2 SYDVKM. The trim removed 7 bases at V and 6 bases at J, leaving 10 bases unmatched. The CDR3 spans 15 residues. Written as DNA, the CDR3 is TGTGCCAGCACCGCCCGGACAGGGGGCACGGCTGAAGCTTTCTTT. It encodes CASTARTGGTAEAFF. Filled out from reference TRBV28 and TRBJ1-1, the complete variable domain reads DVKVTQSSRYLVKRTGEKVFLECVQDMDHENMFWYRQDPGLGLRLIYFSYDVKMKEKGDIPEGYSVSREKKERFSLILESASTNQTSMYLCASTARTGGTAEAFFGQGTRLTVV.

The chain links TRBV7-9 to TRBJ2-5; D is possibly TRBD2 (6 bases). In germline, CDR1 is SEHNR, CDR2 FQNEAQ (reference sequence). Between the trimmed V and J ends, which lost 2 bases and 5 bases, there was a span of 15 bases. The length of the CDR3 is 15 residues. CDR3 nucleotides: TGTGCCAGCAGCTTACTGGCCTCAAGCGGGGAGACCCAGTACTTC. Protein product: CASSLLASSGETQYF.

This rearrangement joins TRBV30 to TRBJ1-1, with D tentatively TRBD1 (5 bases). Trimming took 1 base from V and 1 from J, leaving 10 bases between them. This CDR3 has 14 residues. CDR1 and CDR2 from the germline V gene are GTSNPN and SVGIG (reference sequence). The CDR3 coding sequence is TGTGCCTGGAGTGCCCAGACAGCGAACACTGAAGCTTTCTTT. This sequence encodes CAWSAQTANTEAFF. The full variable domain, completed using reference TRBV30 and TRBJ1-1, is SQTIHQWPATLVQPVGSPLSLECTVEGTSNPNLYWYRQAAGRGLQLLFYSVGIGQISSEVPQNLSASRPQDRQFILSSKKLLLSDSGFYLCAWSAQTANTEAFFGQGTRLTVV.

The J gene is TRBJ2-3, the V gene TRBV5-1; 7 nucleotides agree with TRBD2. V was clipped by 0 bases and J by 0 bases; unmatched bases: 7. Germline V lookup: CDR1 SGHRS, CDR2 YFSETQ. This CDR3 is built from 17 residues. The CDR3 reads CASSLVTGGDSTDTQYF. CDR3 sequence (DNA): TGCGCCAGCAGCTTGGTAACTGGGGGGGATAGCACAGATACGCAGTATTTT.

V is TRBV6-4 and J is TRBJ1-1; tentatively, D is TRBD1 (6 bases). The CDR3 is made up of 11 amino acids. CDR1 and CDR2 from the germline V gene are MRHNA and SNTAGT. V was clipped by 6 bases and J by 7 bases, with 9 bases between them. Here the CDR3 reads CASREQGEAFF. The CDR3 bases are TGTGCCAGCAGGGAACAGGGTGAAGCTTTCTTT.

V gene TRBV5-4 combines with J gene TRBJ2-4, with 12 bases aligning to TRBD2. The ends lost 2 bases at V and 0 bases at J; junction bases unmatched: 9. Germline V lookup: CDR1 SGHNT, CDR2 YYREEE (reference sequence). There are 19 residues in the CDR3. This chain's CDR3 is CASSFLAGGTPLAKNIQYF. The DNA of the CDR3 is TGTGCCAGCAGCTTCCTAGCGGGAGGGACCCCGTTAGCCAAAAACATTCAGTACTTC. The whole variable domain, filled in from reference TRBV5-4 and TRBJ2-4, reads ETGVTQSPTHLIKTRGQQVTLRCSSQSGHNTVSWYQQALGQGPQFIFQYYREEENGRGNFPPRFSGLQFPNYSSELNVNALELDDSALYLCASSFLAGGTPLAKNIQYFGAGTRLSVL.

This clone showed up just a few times. The chain links TRBV5-1 to TRBJ2-3; 8 bases line up with TRBD2. Germline lookup yields CDR1 SGHRS and CDR2 YFSETQ. This CDR3 spans 16 amino acids. The V gene end was trimmed by 4 bases and the J gene end by 3 bases; junction bases not matched to a gene: 10. The CDR3 spells CASSAGGPGVTDTQYF. CDR3 in DNA: TGCGCCAGCAGCGCGGGGGGACCAGGGGTGACAGATACGCAGTATTTT.

This sequence joins TRBV7-9 and TRBJ2-1; 7 bases are shared with TRBD2. The CDR3 is 17 amino acids. The J segment lost 4 bases and the V segment lost 6 bases, leaving 15 bases of the junction unmatched. Germline loops: CDR1 SEHNR, CDR2 FQNEAQ (reference sequence). CDR3: CASSADWGGPWYNEQFF. In nucleotides, the CDR3 is TGTGCCAGCAGTGCCGATTGGGGAGGGCCATGGTACAATGAGCAGTTCTTC. Full variable domain (remainder filled in from reference TRBV7-9 and TRBJ2-1): DTGVSQNPRHKITKRGQNVTFRCDPISEHNRLYWYRQTLGQGPEFLTYFQNEAQLEKSRLLSDRFSAERPKGSFSTLEIQRTEQGDSAMYLCASSADWGGPWYNEQFFGPGTRLTVL.

The V and J genes are TRBV6-1 and TRBJ2-7; TRBD2 matches at 12 bases. After removal of 1 base from V and 4 bases from J, the junction contained 5 bases not matched to a gene. The CDR3 totals 16 residues. Germline V gives CDR1 MNHNS, CDR2 SASEGT. CDR3 sequence (DNA): TGTGCCAGCAGTGAAGGACTAGCGGGAGATACTTACGAGCAGTACTTC. Translating it yields CASSEGLAGDTYEQYF.

V is TRBV7-9 and J is TRBJ1-1, with D perhaps TRBD1 (6 bases). Germline-derived CDR1 and CDR2 are SEHNR and FQNEAQ (reference sequence). With 5 bases removed from V and 6 bases from J, the gap between germline ends came to 22 bases. The CDR3 length is 16 residues. The CDR3 reads CASSPYGDTGGPEAFF. CDR3 in DNA: TGTGCCAGCAGCCCCTATGGGGACACGGGGGGTCCTGAAGCTTTCTTT.